This T cell receptor (beta chain) was documented in a study of blood T cell repertoires in COVID-19. Study-level information: Samples of COVID-19 (acute and convalescent) were obtained from the United States, Italy and Spain. Sample material is recorded as cDNA or gDNA derived from T cells, B-cell-depleted T cells, or PBMCs.

In the source study's methods: Nucleated cell number was recorded as an estimate derived from reference gene primer amplification. Some clones are missing from TCRdb's copy, which holds only in-frame ones; the method was immunoSEQ multiplex PCR. V and J calls and clone size come straight from that table; D and trimming were deduced from the DNA. This sample has 190,000 or so clones, with about 88% found just once. From germline, CDR1 is SQVTM and CDR2 ANQGSEA. The CDR3 length is 13 residues. V trimming: 4 bases; J trimming: 2 bases; junction bases outside the gene matches: 3. The J gene is TRBJ1-1, the V gene TRBV29-1; 8 bases align to TRBD1. Source material: peripheral blood. The receptor's source is a man aged 35 to 55 with active or convalescent COVID-19. In nucleotides, the CDR3 is TGCAGCGTTGGGACAGGGCGAAACACTGAAGCTTTCTTT. Its translation is CSVGTGRNTEAFF.